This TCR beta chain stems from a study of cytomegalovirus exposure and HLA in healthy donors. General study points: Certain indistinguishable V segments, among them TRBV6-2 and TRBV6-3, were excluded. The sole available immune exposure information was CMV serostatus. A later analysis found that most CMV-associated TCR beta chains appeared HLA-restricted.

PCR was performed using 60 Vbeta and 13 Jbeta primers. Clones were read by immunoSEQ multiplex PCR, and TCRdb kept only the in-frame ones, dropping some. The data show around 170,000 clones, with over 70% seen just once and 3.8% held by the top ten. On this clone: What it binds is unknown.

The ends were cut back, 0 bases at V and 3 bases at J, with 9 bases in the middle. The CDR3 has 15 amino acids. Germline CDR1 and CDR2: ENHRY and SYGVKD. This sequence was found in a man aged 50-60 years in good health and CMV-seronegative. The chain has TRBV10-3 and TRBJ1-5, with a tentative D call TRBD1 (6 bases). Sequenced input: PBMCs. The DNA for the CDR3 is TGTGCCATCAGTGAGTCCTCAGGGGTCAATCAGCCCCAGCATTTT. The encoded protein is CAISESSGVNQPQHF.